This passage covers 17 T cell receptor beta chains from one sample sequenced in a study of blood T cell repertoires in COVID-19. Sequenced by immunoSEQ multiplex PCR; TCRdb stores in-frame clones only, minus some. This sample has a few hundred thousand clones, with about 90% found just once. Sequencing was performed on peripheral blood. The receptors stem from a woman in her twenties or thirties with COVID-19, enrolled during active disease.

J is TRBJ2-7 and V is TRBV19; 15 bases are a match to TRBD2. J lost 3 bases, V lost 4 bases, and 1 base had no gene match. Germline values: CDR1 LNHDA, CDR2 SQIVND (reference sequence). The CDR3 is made up of 15 amino acids. The CDR3 region has the DNA TGTGCCAGTAGTACGGGACTAGCGGGAGGCTACGAGCAGTACTTC. Its protein product is CASSTGLAGGYEQYF.

The chain carries TRBV28 and TRBJ1-5, with D perhaps TRBD1 (6 bases). The CDR3 consists of 14 residues. Per germline, CDR1 MDHEN and CDR2 SYDVKM. The germline V and J ends were trimmed by 5 bases and 5 bases, with 13 bases remaining between them. The CDR3 loop is CASSGSNRDQPQHF. The CDR3 region has the DNA TGTGCCAGCAGTGGCAGCAACAGGGATCAGCCCCAGCATTTT.

The V and J genes are TRBV5-1 and TRBJ2-1, with 15 nucleotides matching TRBD2. The CDR3 is made up of 16 amino acids. The germline V gene has CDR1 SGHRS and CDR2 YFSETQ. V trimming: 4 bases; J trimming: 9 bases; junction bases outside the gene matches: 8. CDR3 protein: CASSLGTSGRTGEQFF. As DNA, the CDR3 is TGCGCCAGCAGCCTAGGGACTAGCGGGAGGACAGGTGAGCAGTTCTTC.

The table lists this clone with a count of one. The genes are TRBV7-2 and TRBJ2-2; TRBD2 matches at 9 bases. This CDR3 is built from 14 residues. The germline V gene encodes CDR1 SGHTA and CDR2 FQGNSA. V dropped 6 bases and J dropped 5; count of bases not matched to a gene: 4. CDR3 residues: CASSLLAGTGELFF. The CDR3, as DNA: TGTGCCAGCAGTCTCCTAGCGGGGACCGGGGAGCTGTTTTTT.

The rearrangement uses TRBV7-8 and TRBJ1-2, with a possible D match to TRBD1 (5 bases). CDR1 SGHVS and CDR2 FQNEAQ come from the germline V gene. Trimming took 5 bases from V and 0 from J, leaving 7 bases between them. The CDR3 is made up of 13 amino acids. The DNA of the CDR3 is TGTGCCAGCAGCGTGACAGCTAACTATGGCTACACCTTC. Amino acids: CASSVTANYGYTF. The entire variable domain, with the rest obtained from reference TRBV7-8 and TRBJ1-2, is as follows: GAGVSQSPRYKVAKRGQDVALRCDPISGHVSLFWYQQALGQGPEFLTYFQNEAQLDKSGLPSDRFFAERPEGSVSTLKIQRTQQEDSAVYLCASSVTANYGYTFGSGTRLTVV.

The chain combines TRBV6-5 with TRBJ1-4, with unresolved D. CDR1 and CDR2 from the germline V gene are MNHEY and SVGAGI. CDR3 length: 13 residues. V lost 2 bases, J lost 8 bases, and 9 bases lay in between. The CDR3 loop is CASSYQPQEKLFF. The CDR3 nucleotides read TGTGCCAGCAGTTACCAACCACAGGAAAAACTGTTTTTT.

This chain joins TRBV4-1 and TRBJ2-7; a weak D match, TRBD2 (6 bases). CDR1 and CDR2 from the germline V gene are MGHRA and YSYEKL. The CDR3 runs 12 residues. Trimming took off 4 bases at V and 6 bases at J, with 10 bases between the two ends. The CDR3 protein is CASSREASEQYF. The CDR3 DNA follows: TGCGCCAGCAGCCGGGAGGCCAGCGAGCAGTACTTC.

V usage is TRBV28 and J usage is TRBJ2-7, with D perhaps TRBD1 (7 bases). The CDR3 contains 14 residues. The V gene's germline CDR1 is MDHEN and CDR2 SYDVKM. V shed 5 bases and J shed 2 bases, with 13 bases lying between them. In DNA form, the CDR3 reads TGTGCCAGCAGTCCAGGGGGGCATACCTACGAGCAGTACTTC. This gives the protein CASSPGGHTYEQYF.

The V call is TRBV28, the J call TRBJ2-2, with TRBD2 matching 7 bases. The CDR3 has 13 residues. Trimming removed 6 bases from V and 6 bases from J; junction bases left unmatched: 4. Germline CDR1 MDHEN, CDR2 SYDVKM. CDR3 in amino acids: CASSSRGSGELFF. For the CDR3, the DNA is TGTGCCAGCAGCTCGCGGGGGTCCGGGGAGCTGTTTTTT.

V gene TRBV5-1 combines with J gene TRBJ1-5; perhaps TRBD1 as D (6 bases). V was clipped by 0 bases and J by 7 bases, with 14 bases between them. This CDR3 comprises 15 residues. Germline V gene data show CDR1 as SGHRS and CDR2 as YFSETQ. CDR3 loop: CASSLVPGQGQPQHF. The CDR3 nucleotides are TGCGCCAGCAGCTTGGTGCCGGGACAAGGCCAGCCCCAGCATTTT.

The rearrangement joins TRBV11-2 to TRBJ1-1, with 11 positions matching TRBD1. The J segment lost 4 bases and the V segment lost 5 bases, leaving 9 bases of the junction unmatched. The CDR3 contains 16 residues. Germline CDR1 reads SGHAT; CDR2 reads FQNNGV. For the CDR3, the DNA is TGTGCCAGCAGCCCCGGACAGGGGGCCATGTTCACTGAAGCTTTCTTT. This sequence encodes CASSPGQGAMFTEAFF.

The V call is TRBV30, the J call TRBJ1-5; possibly TRBD1 for D (5 bases). The germline gives CDR1 GTSNPN, CDR2 SVGIG (reference sequence). This CDR3 is 14 amino acids long. Between the trimmed V and J ends, which lost 0 bases and 7 bases, there was a span of 13 bases. CDR3 in DNA: TGTGCCTGGAGTGTACGCAGGGCGGGGCAGCCCCAGCATTTT. The encoded protein is CAWSVRRAGQPQHF.

This sequence joins TRBV23-1 and TRBJ1-3; 7 nucleotides agree with TRBD1. TRBV23-1 is placed among ORFs of uncertain function. J was trimmed by 8 bases and V by 4 bases; bases with no gene match: 11. The CDR3 totals 15 residues. This chain's CDR3 is CASSPCLDRVDTIYF. As DNA, the CDR3 is TGCGCCAGCAGTCCATGCCTCGACAGGGTAGACACCATATATTTT.

J is TRBJ2-1 and V is TRBV24-1; no clear D gene. Looked up from germline, CDR1 is KGHDR and CDR2 is SFDVKD. Trimming removed 0 bases at V and 8 bases at J, with 13 bases between. The CDR3 covers 15 residues. In DNA, the CDR3 is TGTGCCACCAGTGATTTGCGAGATAGCCGCGATGAGCAGTTCTTC. This gives the protein CATSDLRDSRDEQFF.

The chain recombines TRBV7-8 with TRBJ1-2; D gene unclear. V lost 2 bases to trimming and J lost 0 bases, with 4 bases between them. The CDR3 sequence is 13 residues long. The germline V gene has CDR1 SGHVS and CDR2 FQNEAQ. The CDR3 loop is CASSLRANYGYTF. In nucleotides, the CDR3 is TGTGCCAGCAGCTTAAGAGCTAACTATGGCTACACCTTC.

V usage is TRBV6-5 and J usage is TRBJ2-3; 10 nucleotides line up with TRBD1. V lost 6 bases, J lost 3 bases, and 6 bases stayed unmatched. The V gene's germline CDR1 is MNHEY and CDR2 SVGAGI. This CDR3 is built from 15 residues. CDR3 DNA: TGTGCCAGCAGCAGCGGGACAGGGGAAACAGATACGCAGTATTTT. Residues: CASSSGTGETDTQYF.

This chain uses TRBV9 with TRBJ1-6; D may be TRBD1 (6 bases). The germline gives CDR1 SGDLS, CDR2 YYNGEE. The CDR3 covers 15 residues. V was clipped by 0 bases and J by 5 bases, with 9 bases between them. As DNA, the CDR3 is TGTGCCAGCAGCGTAGCGCAGGGGCATAATTCACCCCTCCACTTT. This encodes CASSVAQGHNSPLHF.